The TCR beta chain described here comes from a study of neurological immune-mediated disorders. In this sample, this clonotype turned up many times. Antigen specificity is unknown. Template-switch 5'RACE cDNA synthesis added a 10-nucleotide unique molecular identifier. TCRdb re-derived calls from the 5' RACE reads in MiXCR, one entry per CDR3 protein. The table has roughly 55,000 distinct CDR3 sequences, approximately 17% seen once. The V gene end was trimmed by 4 bases and the J gene end by 8 bases; junction bases not matched to a gene: 10. Looked up from germline, CDR1 is SGHRS and CDR2 is YFSETQ. The CDR3 contains 16 residues. Overall study findings and caveats: Whereas HTLV-1-associated myelopathy showed the most TCR clonal expansion, multiple sclerosis showed the least, with levels below those of healthy controls.

The rearrangement uses TRBV5-1 and TRBJ2-2; 11 positions match TRBD2. The specimen sequenced was PBMCs. The origin of this receptor is a man aged 55 to 70 in good health. DNA of the CDR3: TGCGCCAGCAGCCCCCGCGGGACTAGCGGTACAGGGGAGCTGTTTTTT. Translating it yields CASSPRGTSGTGELFF.